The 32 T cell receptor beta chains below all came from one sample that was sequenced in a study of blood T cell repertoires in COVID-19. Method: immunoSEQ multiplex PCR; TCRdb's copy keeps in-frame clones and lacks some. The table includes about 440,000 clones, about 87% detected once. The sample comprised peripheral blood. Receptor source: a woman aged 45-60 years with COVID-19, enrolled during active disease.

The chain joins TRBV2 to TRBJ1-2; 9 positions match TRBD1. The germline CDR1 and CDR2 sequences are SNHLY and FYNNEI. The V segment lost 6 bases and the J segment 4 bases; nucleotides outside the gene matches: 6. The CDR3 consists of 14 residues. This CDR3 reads CASSPRTGVYGYTF. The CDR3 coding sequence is TGTGCCAGCAGCCCCAGGACAGGGGTCTATGGCTACACCTTC.

The DNA of the CDR3 is TGTGCCAGCAGCTTGATACAGAACACCGGGGAGCTGTTTTTT. Translating it yields CASSLIQNTGELFF. This chain connects TRBV5-6 to TRBJ2-2; D gene ambiguous. From germline, CDR1 is SGHDT and CDR2 YYEEEE. V was cut by 1 base and J by 1 base, with 5 bases left in between. This CDR3 is 14 amino acids long.

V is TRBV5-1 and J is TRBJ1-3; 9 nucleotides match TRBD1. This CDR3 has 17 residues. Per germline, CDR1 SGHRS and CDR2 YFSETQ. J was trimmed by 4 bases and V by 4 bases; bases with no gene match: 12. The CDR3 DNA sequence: TGCGCCAGCAGCACTGGCTTCTCGACAGGGGGAGGAAACACCATATATTTT. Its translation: CASSTGFSTGGGNTIYF.

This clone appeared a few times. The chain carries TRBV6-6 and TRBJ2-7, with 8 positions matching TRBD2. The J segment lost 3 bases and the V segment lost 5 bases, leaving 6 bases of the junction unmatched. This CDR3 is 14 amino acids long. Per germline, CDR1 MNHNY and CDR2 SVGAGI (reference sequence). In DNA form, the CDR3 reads TGTGCCAGCAGTAGGAGCGGGGGTATCTACGAGCAGTACTTC. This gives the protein CASSRSGGIYEQYF.

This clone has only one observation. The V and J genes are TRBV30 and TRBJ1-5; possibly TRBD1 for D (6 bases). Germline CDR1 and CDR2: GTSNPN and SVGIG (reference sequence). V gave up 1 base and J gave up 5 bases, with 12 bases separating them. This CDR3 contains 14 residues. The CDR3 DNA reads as TGTGCCTGGAGTGGGGGGCGGGGGGATCAGCCCCAGCATTTT. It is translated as CAWSGGRGDQPQHF.

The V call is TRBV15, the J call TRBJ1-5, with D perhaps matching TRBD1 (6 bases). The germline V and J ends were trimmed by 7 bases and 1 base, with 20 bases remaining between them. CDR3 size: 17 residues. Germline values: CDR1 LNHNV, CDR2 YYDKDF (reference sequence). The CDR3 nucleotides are TGTGCCACCATCAGTAGGGGGGGGCATGAGAGCAATCAGCCCCAGCATTTT. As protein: CATISRGGHESNQPQHF.

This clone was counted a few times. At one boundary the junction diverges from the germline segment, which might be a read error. In DNA form, the CDR3 reads TGTGCCAGAAGCTTGGGTCCTGACAGGGACTTT. This translates into CARSLGPDRDF. The chain is built from TRBV5-3 and TRBJ1-5, with 7 bases matching TRBD1. TRBV5-3 carries the ORF label, with uncertain function. There are 11 residues in the CDR3.

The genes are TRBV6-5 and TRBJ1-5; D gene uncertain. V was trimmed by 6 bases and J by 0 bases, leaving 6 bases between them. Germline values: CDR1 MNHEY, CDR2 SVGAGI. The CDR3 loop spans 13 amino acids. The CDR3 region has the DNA TGTGCCAGCAGACGAGCTAGCAATCAGCCCCAGCATTTT. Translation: CASRRASNQPQHF.

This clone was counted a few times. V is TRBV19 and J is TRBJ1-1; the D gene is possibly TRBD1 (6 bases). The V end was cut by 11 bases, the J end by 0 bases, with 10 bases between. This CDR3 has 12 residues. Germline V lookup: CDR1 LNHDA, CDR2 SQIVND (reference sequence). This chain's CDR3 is CAVGHLNTEAFF. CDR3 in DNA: TGTGCCGTGGGACATTTGAACACTGAAGCTTTCTTT.

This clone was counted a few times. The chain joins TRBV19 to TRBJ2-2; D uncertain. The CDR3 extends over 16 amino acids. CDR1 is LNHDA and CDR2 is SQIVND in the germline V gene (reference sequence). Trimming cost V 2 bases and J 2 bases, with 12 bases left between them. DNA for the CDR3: TGTGCCAGTAGTATATGGAAAATGGGCAACACCGGGGAGCTGTTTTTT. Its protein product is CASSIWKMGNTGELFF.

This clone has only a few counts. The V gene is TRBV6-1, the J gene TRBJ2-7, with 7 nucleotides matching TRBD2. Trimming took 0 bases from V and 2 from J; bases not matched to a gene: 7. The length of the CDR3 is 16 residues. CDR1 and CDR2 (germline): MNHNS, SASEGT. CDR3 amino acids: CASSEAVVGGAYEQYF. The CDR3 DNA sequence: TGTGCCAGCAGTGAAGCGGTGGTGGGGGGGGCCTACGAGCAGTACTTC.

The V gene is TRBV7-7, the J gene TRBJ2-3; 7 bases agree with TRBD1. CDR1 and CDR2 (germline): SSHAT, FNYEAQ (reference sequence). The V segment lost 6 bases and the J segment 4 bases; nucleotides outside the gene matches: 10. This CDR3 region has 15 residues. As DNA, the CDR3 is TGTGCCAGCAGTCAGGGGGTTCAAGGGGCAGATACGCAGTATTTT. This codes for CASSQGVQGADTQYF.

CDR3 in amino acids: CASSINRLDTEAFF. In DNA form, the CDR3 reads TGTGCCAGTAGTATCAACAGGCTGGACACTGAAGCTTTCTTT. The chain couples TRBV19 to TRBJ1-1; D perhaps matches TRBD1 (5 bases). The V gene lost 3 bases and the J gene lost 3 bases, with 11 bases spanning the gap. The CDR3 length is 14 residues. Germline CDR1 is LNHDA and CDR2 is SQIVND (reference sequence).

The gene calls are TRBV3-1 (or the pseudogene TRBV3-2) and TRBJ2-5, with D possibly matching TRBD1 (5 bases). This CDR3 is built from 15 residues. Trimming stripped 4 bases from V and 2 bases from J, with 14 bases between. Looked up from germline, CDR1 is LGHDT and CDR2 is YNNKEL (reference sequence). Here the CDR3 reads CASSRGWALQETQYF. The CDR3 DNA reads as TGTGCCAGCAGCCGGGGCTGGGCTCTACAAGAGACCCAGTACTTC.

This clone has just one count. The CDR3 DNA reads TGTGCCGCCAAGACAGGGATGAACACTGAAGCTTTCTTT. Amino acids: CAAKTGMNTEAFF. The chain combines TRBV15 with TRBJ1-1; 7 bases are shared with TRBD1. CDR3 length: 13 amino acids. Germline trimming cut 11 bases from V and 0 bases from J; bases unmatched to any gene: 6. CDR1 and CDR2 from the germline V gene are LNHNV and YYDKDF (reference sequence).

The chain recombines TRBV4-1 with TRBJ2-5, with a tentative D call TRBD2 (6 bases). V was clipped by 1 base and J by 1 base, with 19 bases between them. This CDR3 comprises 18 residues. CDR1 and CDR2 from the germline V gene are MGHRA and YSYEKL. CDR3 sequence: CASSQGRARGSLQETQYF. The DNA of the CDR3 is TGCGCCAGCAGCCAAGGAAGAGCTCGGGGGAGTCTCCAAGAGACCCAGTACTTC.

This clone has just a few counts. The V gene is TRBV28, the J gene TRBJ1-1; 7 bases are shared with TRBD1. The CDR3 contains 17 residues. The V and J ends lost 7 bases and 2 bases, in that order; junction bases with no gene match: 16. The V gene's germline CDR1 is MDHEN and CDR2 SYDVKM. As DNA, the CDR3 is TGTGCCAGCACCCCCGGGGCAGGGGGACCTCTAAACACTGAAGCTTTCTTT. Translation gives CASTPGAGGPLNTEAFF.

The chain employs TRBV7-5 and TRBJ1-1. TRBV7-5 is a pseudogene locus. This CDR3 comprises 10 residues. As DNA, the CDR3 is TGTGCCAGCAGCTTTTGCGGAGCTTTCTTT. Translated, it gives CASSFCGAFF.

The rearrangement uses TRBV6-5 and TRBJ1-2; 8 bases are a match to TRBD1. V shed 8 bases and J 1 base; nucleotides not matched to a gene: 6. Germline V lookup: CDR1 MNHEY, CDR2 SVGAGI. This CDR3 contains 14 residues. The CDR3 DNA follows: TGTGCCAGCGCCACAGGGGGAATTAACTATGGCTACACCTTC. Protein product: CASATGGINYGYTF.

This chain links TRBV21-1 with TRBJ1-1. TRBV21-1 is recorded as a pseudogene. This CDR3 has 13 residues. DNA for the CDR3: TGTGCCAGCAAGGAGGCGGGGGCAAGTGAAGCTTTCTTT. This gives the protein CASKEAGASEAFF.

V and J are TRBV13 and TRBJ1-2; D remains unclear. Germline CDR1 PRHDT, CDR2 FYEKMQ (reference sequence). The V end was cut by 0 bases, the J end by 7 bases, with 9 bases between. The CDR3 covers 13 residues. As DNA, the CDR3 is TGTGCCAGCAGCTTAGGAGCGGCTGTTGGCTACACCTTC. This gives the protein CASSLGAAVGYTF.

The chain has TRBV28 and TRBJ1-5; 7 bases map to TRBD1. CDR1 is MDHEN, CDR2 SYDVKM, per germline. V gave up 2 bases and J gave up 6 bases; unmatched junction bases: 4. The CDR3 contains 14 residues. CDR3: CASSLLGGGQPQHF. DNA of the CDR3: TGTGCCAGCAGTTTACTAGGGGGCGGTCAGCCCCAGCATTTT.

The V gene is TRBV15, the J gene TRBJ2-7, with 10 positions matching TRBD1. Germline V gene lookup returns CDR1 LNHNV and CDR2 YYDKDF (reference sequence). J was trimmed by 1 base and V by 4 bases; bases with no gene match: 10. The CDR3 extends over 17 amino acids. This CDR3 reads CATSTTIRDRGSYEQYF. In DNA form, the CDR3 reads TGTGCCACCAGCACGACGATCCGGGACAGGGGTTCCTACGAGCAGTACTTC.

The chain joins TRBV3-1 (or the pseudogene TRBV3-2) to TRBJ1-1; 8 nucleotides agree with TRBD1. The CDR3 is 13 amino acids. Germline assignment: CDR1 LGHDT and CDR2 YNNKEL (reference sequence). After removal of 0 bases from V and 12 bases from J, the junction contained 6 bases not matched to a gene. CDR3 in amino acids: CASSQDPRQGSFF. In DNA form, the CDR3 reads TGTGCCAGCAGCCAAGACCCAAGACAGGGGTCTTTCTTT.

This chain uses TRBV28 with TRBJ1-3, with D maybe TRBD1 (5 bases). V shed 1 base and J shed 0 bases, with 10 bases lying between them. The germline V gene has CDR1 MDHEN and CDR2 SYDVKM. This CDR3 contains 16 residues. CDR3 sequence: CASSLLRGFSGNTIYF. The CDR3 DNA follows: TGTGCCAGCAGTTTATTAAGGGGATTCTCTGGAAACACCATATATTTT.

The CDR3 here is CASSYSYRGVNEQYF. Here the CDR3 DNA reads TGTGCCAGCAGTTATTCCTACAGGGGAGTAAACGAGCAGTACTTC. This chain connects TRBV6-9 to TRBJ2-7; TRBD1 aligns across 7 bases. This CDR3 has 15 residues. Looked up from germline, CDR1 is MNHGY and CDR2 is SVAAGI. V was clipped by 0 bases and J by 5 bases; unmatched bases: 7.

CDR3 amino acids: CASSVVGGMNTEAFF. The DNA for the CDR3 is TGTGCCAGCAGCGTAGTGGGGGGAATGAACACTGAAGCTTTCTTT. The rearrangement uses TRBV9 and TRBJ1-1; TRBD1 is a possible D gene (5 bases). Deletions cut 0 bases from V and 0 bases from J, with 9 bases between. Germline CDR1 and CDR2: SGDLS and YYNGEE. The CDR3 sequence is 15 residues long.

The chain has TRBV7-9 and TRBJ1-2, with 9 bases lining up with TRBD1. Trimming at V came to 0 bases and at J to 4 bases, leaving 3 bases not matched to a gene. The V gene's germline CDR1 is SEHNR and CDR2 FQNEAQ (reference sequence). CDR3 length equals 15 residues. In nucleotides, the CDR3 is TGTGCCAGCAGCTTAGCGGGACAGGGATCCTATGGCTACACCTTC. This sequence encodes CASSLAGQGSYGYTF.

The chain's CDR3 is CASSEIWRGPGDTQYF. CDR3 DNA sequence: TGTGCCAGCAGTGAAATATGGCGGGGGCCGGGAGATACGCAGTATTTT. The J gene is TRBJ2-3, the V gene TRBV6-1, with TRBD2 as a possible D gene (7 bases). Per germline, CDR1 MNHNS and CDR2 SASEGT. Trimming removed 2 bases from V and 5 bases from J, with 17 bases in between. CDR3 length equals 16 residues.

In DNA, the CDR3 is TGCGCCAGCAGCTTTGGGCGGGACGGACACTCTGGGGCCAACGTCCTGACTTTC. Encoded protein: CASSFGRDGHSGANVLTF. The chain carries TRBV5-1 and TRBJ2-6, with D perhaps TRBD2 (6 bases). The CDR3 contains 18 residues. Trimming left V 2 bases short and J 0 bases short, with 15 bases between. CDR1 is SGHRS, CDR2 YFSETQ, per germline.

The CDR3 DNA is TGTGCCAGCAGCCCGAAGCCGGGGGGCGGCCGTGGCTACACCTTC. Translating it yields CASSPKPGGGRGYTF. This chain joins TRBV6-5 and TRBJ1-2, with D possibly TRBD1 on 6 matching bases. The CDR3 length is 15 residues. Trimming took 6 bases from V and 7 from J, leaving 21 bases between them. Germline V gene data show CDR1 as MNHEY and CDR2 as SVGAGI.

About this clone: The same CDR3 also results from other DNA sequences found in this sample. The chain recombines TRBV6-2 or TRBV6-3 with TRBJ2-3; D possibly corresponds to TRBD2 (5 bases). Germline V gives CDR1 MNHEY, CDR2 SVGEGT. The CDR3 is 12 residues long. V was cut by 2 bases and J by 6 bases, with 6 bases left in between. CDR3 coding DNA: TGTGCCAGCAGTTACGAGGGTGATACGCAGTATTTT. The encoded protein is CASSYEGDTQYF.